This TCR beta chain was captured in a study of radiation and T cells in renal cell carcinoma. Study as a whole: Nephrectomy followed 15 Gy stereotactic body radiation by 4 weeks. The study's findings and limits: Top tumor clonotypes rose in blood 2 weeks post-radiation, then contracted.

The repertoire was sequenced with immunoSEQ multiplex PCR; TCRdb's copy has only in-frame clones and lacks some. The top ten clones hold 5% to 6.5% of a sample with approximately 120,000 clones, roughly four fifths of them seen once. The CDR3 sequence is 16 residues long. Trimming removed 1 base at V and 4 bases at J, with 15 bases between. The germline gives CDR1 MGHRA, CDR2 YSYEKL. The time point denotes: blood 2 weeks post-SBRT. Stated treatment: 15 Gy SBRT to primary tumor, nephrectomy 4 weeks later. Blood was sampled at baseline, 2 weeks and 4 weeks after SBRT. The tumor was a clear cell renal cell carcinoma. About this clone: Its specificity is unknown.

The clonotype was recovered from a man in his fifties or sixties with renal cell carcinoma. Sequences were derived from blood, sampled from a patient whose treatment included radiotherapy and nephrectomy. The chain joins TRBV4-1 to TRBJ2-3; D unclear. In DNA, the CDR3 is TGCGCCAGCAGCCAAGCGAGGACCCGCCCCCCAGATACGCAGTATTTT. Translating it yields CASSQARTRPPDTQYF.